The entry below describes one T cell receptor beta chain. Its specificity is unknown. This sample was included in a study of OX40 agonist ivuxolimab in advanced cancers. Study-level background: Three patients, one with hepatocellular carcinoma and two with cutaneous melanoma, responded partially.

There are 15 residues in the CDR3. General study results and limits: Compared with others, partial responders at 0.1-3.0 mg/kg displayed clonal expansion among the lowest.

Systemic immunosuppression or a history of autoimmune disease excluded patients. TCRdb's table, derived via immunoSEQ multiplex PCR, lists solely in-frame clones and lacks some. This table has about 85,000 clones, around 86% appearing once. The sequencing here drew on CD4+ or CD8+ T cells sorted from blood, taken in a trial of the OX40 agonist ivuxolimab. The rearrangement uses TRBV12-2 and TRBJ2-3; the listed D gene, TRBD1, was not tested against the DNA. TRBV12-2 is described as a pseudogene. The clonotype originates from an adult with an advanced solid tumor such as melanoma, head and neck, liver or kidney cancer. CDR3 sequence: CASRLEIPDNDTQYF. The DNA of the CDR3 is TGTGCAAGTCGCTTAGAGATCCCCGACAATGATACGCAGTATTTT.